The TCR beta chain under discussion was sequenced for a study of shared clonotypes between healthy human individuals. Sequencing used immunoSEQ multiplex PCR; TCRdb keeps in-frame clones, though not all of them. The sample lists approximately 100,000 clones, about 70% occurring once. V was pared by 2 bases and J by 6 bases, with 4 bases of the junction left unmatched. From germline, CDR1 is MDHEN and CDR2 SYDVKM. The CDR3 is made up of 14 amino acids. Whole-study findings and limits: Compared with clonotypes that all four donors shared, non-shared clonotypes had lower generation probabilities.

As regards this clone: What it binds is unknown.

This receptor was taken from a woman aged 25 to 39 in good health. The specimen sequenced was memory CD8+ T cells sorted from blood. Subset: CD45RO+ cells pooled with CCR7-negative TemRA cells. V and J are TRBV28 and TRBJ2-1; 7 bases line up with TRBD2. This chain's CDR3 is CASSLAGEANEQFF. The CDR3 DNA follows: TGTGCCAGCAGTTTAGCGGGAGAGGCCAATGAGCAGTTCTTC.